This T cell receptor (beta chain) was identified in a study of identical twins. The germline V gene encodes CDR1 SQVTM and CDR2 ANQGSEA. CDR3 length: 13 amino acids. Trimming shortened V by 3 bases and J by 3 bases, and 11 bases separated the two germline ends. MiXCR, run by TCRdb on the 5' RACE reads, gives a single entry per CDR3 protein. The sample holds 750,000 to 950,000 distinct CDR3 sequences, roughly 12% seen once. This clonotype was counted a few times. This sample also belongs to another study, concerning yellow fever vaccine responses in identical twins.

The genes are TRBV29-1 and TRBJ1-1; no definite D call. This clonotype was obtained from a woman aged 18-30 years in good health. The sample was PBMCs. The CDR3 spells CSVEPLRDTEAFF. CDR3 bases: TGCAGCGTTGAGCCCCTCCGGGACACTGAAGCTTTCTTT.